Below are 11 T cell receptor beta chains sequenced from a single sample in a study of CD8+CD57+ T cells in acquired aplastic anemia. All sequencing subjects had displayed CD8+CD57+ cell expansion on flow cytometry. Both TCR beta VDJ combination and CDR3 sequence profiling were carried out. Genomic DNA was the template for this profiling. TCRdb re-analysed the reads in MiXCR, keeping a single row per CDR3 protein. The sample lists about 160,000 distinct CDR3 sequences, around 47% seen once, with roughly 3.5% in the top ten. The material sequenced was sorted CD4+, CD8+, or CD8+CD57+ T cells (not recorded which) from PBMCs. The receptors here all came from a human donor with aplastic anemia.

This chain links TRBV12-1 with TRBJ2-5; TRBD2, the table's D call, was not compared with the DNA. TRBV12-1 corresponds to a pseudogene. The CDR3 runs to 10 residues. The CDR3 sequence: CARAGETQYF. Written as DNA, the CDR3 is TGTGCCAGAGCGGGAGAGACCCAGTACTTC.

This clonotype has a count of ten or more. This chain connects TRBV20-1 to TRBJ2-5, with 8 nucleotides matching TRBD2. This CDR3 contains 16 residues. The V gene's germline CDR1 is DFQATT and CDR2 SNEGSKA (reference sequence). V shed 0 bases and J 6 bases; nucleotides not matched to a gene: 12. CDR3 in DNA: TGCAGTGCTAGAGAATTTACTAGCGGAGGGGGTAAGACCCAGTACTTC. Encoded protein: CSAREFTSGGGKTQYF.

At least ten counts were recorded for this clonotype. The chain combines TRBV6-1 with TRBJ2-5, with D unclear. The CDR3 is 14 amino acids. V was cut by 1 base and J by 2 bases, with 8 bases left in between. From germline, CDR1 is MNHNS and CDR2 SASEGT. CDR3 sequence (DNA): TGTGCCAGCAGTGAAGGACTGCTGCAAGAGACCCAGTACTTC. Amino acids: CASSEGLLQETQYF.

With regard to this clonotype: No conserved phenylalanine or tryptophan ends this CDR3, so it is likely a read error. DNA for the CDR3: TGCAGTACTAGAGTTGGGCAGGGGGGGGCTGAAGCTTTCTCT. Translated: CSTRVGQGGAEAFS. This chain uses TRBV20-1 with TRBJ1-1, with 7 bases aligning to TRBD1. In germline, CDR1 is DFQATT, CDR2 SNEGSKA (reference sequence). The CDR3 spans 14 residues.

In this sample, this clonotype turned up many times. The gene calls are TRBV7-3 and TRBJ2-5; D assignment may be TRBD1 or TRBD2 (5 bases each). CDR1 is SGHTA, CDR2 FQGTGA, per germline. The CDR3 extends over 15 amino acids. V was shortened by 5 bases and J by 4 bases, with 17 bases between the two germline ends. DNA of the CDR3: TGTGCCAGCAGCGTCACTGGGACGGTAGGAGAGACCCAGTACTTC. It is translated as CASSVTGTVGETQYF.

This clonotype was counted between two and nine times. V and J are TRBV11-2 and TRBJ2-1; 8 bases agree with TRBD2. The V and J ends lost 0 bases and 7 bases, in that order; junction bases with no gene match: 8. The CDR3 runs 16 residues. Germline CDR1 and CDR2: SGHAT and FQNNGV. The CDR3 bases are TGTGCCAGCAGCTTAGAGCGCAGCGGGGGAGGAAATGAGCAGTTCTTC. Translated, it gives CASSLERSGGGNEQFF.

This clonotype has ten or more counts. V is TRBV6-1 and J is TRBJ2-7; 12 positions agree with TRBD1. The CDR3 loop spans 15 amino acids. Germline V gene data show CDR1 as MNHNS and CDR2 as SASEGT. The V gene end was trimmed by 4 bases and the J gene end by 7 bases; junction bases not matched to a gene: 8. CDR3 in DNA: TGTGCCAGCAGTGCCCCCGGGACAGGGGGCTGGGAGCAGTACTTC. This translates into CASSAPGTGGWEQYF.

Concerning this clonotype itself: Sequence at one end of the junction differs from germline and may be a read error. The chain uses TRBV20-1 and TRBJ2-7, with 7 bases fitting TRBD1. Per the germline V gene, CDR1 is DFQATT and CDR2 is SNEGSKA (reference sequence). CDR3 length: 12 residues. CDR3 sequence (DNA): TGCAGTGCTGGAGATCAGGGGGTCGAGCAGTACTTC. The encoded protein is CSAGDQGVEQYF.

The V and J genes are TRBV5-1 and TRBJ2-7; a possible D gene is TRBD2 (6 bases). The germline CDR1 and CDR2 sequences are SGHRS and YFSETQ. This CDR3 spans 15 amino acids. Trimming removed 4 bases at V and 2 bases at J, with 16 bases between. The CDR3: CASSPGSSVPYEQYF. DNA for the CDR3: TGCGCCAGCAGCCCCGGTTCTAGCGTCCCCTACGAGCAGTACTTC.

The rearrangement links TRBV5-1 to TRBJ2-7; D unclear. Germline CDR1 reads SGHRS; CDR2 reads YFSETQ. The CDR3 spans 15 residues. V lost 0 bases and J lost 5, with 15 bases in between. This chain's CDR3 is CASSLATVEVHEQYF. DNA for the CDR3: TGCGCCAGCAGCTTGGCAACGGTTGAGGTTCACGAGCAGTACTTC.

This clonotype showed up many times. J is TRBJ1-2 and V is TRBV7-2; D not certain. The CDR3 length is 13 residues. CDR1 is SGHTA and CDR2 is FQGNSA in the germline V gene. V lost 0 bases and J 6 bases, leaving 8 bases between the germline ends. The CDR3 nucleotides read TGTGCCAGCAGCTTAGCAGCCGGGAATGGCTACACCTTC. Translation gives CASSLAAGNGYTF.